This is a list of T cell receptor beta chains from one sample in a study of blood T cell repertoires in COVID-19. The repertoire was sequenced with immunoSEQ multiplex PCR; TCRdb's copy has only in-frame clones and lacks some. The data show under 110,000 clones, around 94% seen once. Sequenced sample: peripheral blood. These receptors all stem from a man over 45 with active COVID-19. The CDR3 runs from the conserved cysteine through the conserved F or W. Each record gives: J gene, clone size, V gene, D gene, CDR3 DNA, CDR3 protein. A D gene is named only where the DNA matches it firmly. Clone size is stated in some rows and not others, as once, few, many or a class when expanded.

TRBJ2-3 - TRBV24-1 - TGTGCCACCAGTGATCCCGGAGGGAGCACAGATACGCAGTATTTT CATSDPGGSTDTQYF
TRBJ1-5 - TRBV3-1/TRBV3-2 - TGTGCCAGCAGCCTTGCTGGAGTGCTTGGAGCCCAGCATTTT CASSLAGVLGAQHF
TRBJ2-3 - TRBV3-1/TRBV3-2 TRBD2 TGTGCCAGCAGCCAAGCCCTAGCGGGAGGAACAGATACGCAGTATTTT CASSQALAGGTDTQYF
TRBJ2-1 - TRBV7-6 - TGTGCCAGCAGCTTATCCCCGGTGGATGAGCAGTTCTTC CASSLSPVDEQFF
TRBJ1-6 - TRBV5-1 TRBD1 TGCGCCAGCAGCTTGACCGGACAGGGTAGATCCTATAATTCACCCCTCCACTTT CASSLTGQGRSYNSPLHF
TRBJ1-1 - TRBV3-1/TRBV3-2 - TGTGCCAGCAGCCAACAAGGGGTAGGTACTGAAGCTTTCTTT CASSQQGVGTEAFF
TRBJ1-1 - TRBV5-8 TRBD1 TGTGCCAGCAGCCGGGGACAGGGGGGGGCTGAAGCTTTCTTT CASSRGQGGAEAFF
TRBJ1-1 - TRBV6-6 - TGTGCCAGCAGTTTTACAGGACGGAACACTGAAGCTTTCTTT CASSFTGRNTEAFF
TRBJ1-4 - TRBV30 TRBD1 TGTGCCTGGAAACAGGGGGCGGATGAAAAACTGTTTTTT CAWKQGADEKLFF
TRBJ2-7 - TRBV5-1 - TGCGCCAGCAGCTTGGTAGCACATGTCAGCGAGCAGTACTTC CASSLVAHVSEQYF
TRBJ1-4 - TRBV19 - TGCGCCAGTAGTATGGCCTCAATAGGGGGTGAAAAACTGTTTTTT CASSMASIGGEKLFF
TRBJ1-1 few TRBV28 - TGTGCCAGCAGTTTATCACGGGGGAATGCTTTCTTT CASSLSRGNAFF
TRBJ2-3 - TRBV19 - TGTGCCAGTAGTATGAGGGTTGCTAGCACAGATACGCAGTATTTT CASSMRVASTDTQYF
TRBJ2-3 - TRBV19 - TGTGCCAGTAGTCCGTCTCAGGATACGCAGTATTTT CASSPSQDTQYF
TRBJ2-7 - TRBV19 - TGTGCCAGTAGTATCGAGGCTGCCACGAACTACGAGCAGTACTTC CASSIEAATNYEQYF
TRBJ2-1 - TRBV3-1/TRBV3-2 - TGTGCCAGCAGCCAAAGACGCGGACTGACGGATGAGCAGTTCTTC CASSQRRGLTDEQFF
TRBJ1-1 - TRBV3-1/TRBV3-2 - TGTGCCAGCAGCCTCACTGAGGTAGGGGCCCCCAGGAGAGTTCCTGAAGCTTTCTTT CASSLTEVGAPRRVPEAFF
TRBJ2-7 - TRBV19 TRBD2 TGTGCCAGTAGGGGAATGGGACTAGCGGGAGTGTCCTACGAGCAGTACTTC CASRGMGLAGVSYEQYF
TRBJ2-1 - TRBV3-1/TRBV3-2 TRBD2 TGTGCCAGCAGCCGACGGACTAGCGGGGTTACCTACAATGAGCAGTTCTTC CASSRRTSGVTYNEQFF
TRBJ2-3 - TRBV7-2 - TGTGCCAGCAGCCCAAGGCAGGGCTGGGGAGATACGCAGTATTTT CASSPRQGWGDTQYF
TRBJ2-3 - TRBV5-1 TRBD2 TGCGCCAGCAGCTTGGTAGGACTAGCGGAGTTCACAGATACGCAGTATTTT CASSLVGLAEFTDTQYF
TRBJ2-4 - TRBV4-1 - TGCGCCAGCAGCCAGTCCCCCCTCCCACTAGCCAAAAACATTCAGTACTTC CASSQSPLPLAKNIQYF
TRBJ1-3 - TRBV7-9 - TGTGCCAGCAGCTTGAGGGAATCTGGTGGAAACACCATATATTTT CASSLRESGGNTIYF
TRBJ1-5 - TRBV27 TRBD1 TGTGCCAGCAGTTTAAGGACAGGAAATCAGCCCCAGCATTTT CASSLRTGNQPQHF
TRBJ1-2 few TRBV7-9 - TGTGCCAGCAGCCCCCTGGGCAGTTATAACTATGGCTACACCTTC CASSPLGSYNYGYTF
TRBJ2-7 - TRBV3-1/TRBV3-2 - TGTGCCAGCAGCCAAGATGTGCGGAACGAGCAGTACTTC CASSQDVRNEQYF
TRBJ1-5 - TRBV2 TRBD1 TGTGCCAGCAGTGCCCCTGGAGGGGGCGGACAGCCCCAGCATTTT CASSAPGGGGQPQHF
TRBJ2-1 - TRBV29-1 - TGCAGCGTTGAAGGGGGGGTAGGGGCAAGCTCCTACAATGAGCAGTTCTTC CSVEGGVGASSYNEQFF
TRBJ1-3 - TRBV6-2/TRBV6-3 - TGTGCCAGCAGCTCACTTTTTGCGGGAAACACCATATATTTT CASSSLFAGNTIYF
TRBJ2-7 - TRBV11-1 TRBD2 TGTGCCAGCAGCTTCTCTCCAAGGACTAGCTACGAGCAGTACTTC CASSFSPRTSYEQYF
TRBJ2-1 - TRBV28 - TGTGCCAGCACCGTAGGTGGCGGGGTTAATGAGCAGTTCTTC CASTVGGGVNEQFF
TRBJ2-3 - TRBV28 - TGTGCCAGCAGTCCGCCCCTCCTACAGACAGATACGCAGTATTTT CASSPPLLQTDTQYF
TRBJ2-3 - TRBV11-1 TRBD1 TGTGCCAGCAGCCACAGGGGGCAGACAGATACGCAGTATTTT CASSHRGQTDTQYF
TRBJ2-1 - TRBV7-9 - TGTGCCAGCAGCCAAAATGCGCGAGACACCTACAATGAGCAGTTCTTC CASSQNARDTYNEQFF
TRBJ2-1 - TRBV5-4 - TGTGCCAGCAGCTTGGGGGAGATTTACAATGAGCAGTTCTTC CASSLGEIYNEQFF
TRBJ1-5 few TRBV3-1/TRBV3-2 - TGTGCCAGCAGCCTCCAGAATCAGCCCCAGCATTTT CASSLQNQPQHF
TRBJ2-1 - TRBV28 TRBD1 TGTGCCAGCAGTTCGGGACAGGGAATGACCTACAATGAGCAGTTCTTC CASSSGQGMTYNEQFF
TRBJ2-1 - TRBV14 TRBD2 TGTGCCAGCAGCCTAGCGGGACGACAGTCCTACAATGAGCAGTTCTTC CASSLAGRQSYNEQFF
TRBJ1-5 - TRBV11-2 - TGTGCCAGCAGCTCCGGATCAGGGGCGCATCAGCCCCAGCATTTT CASSSGSGAHQPQHF
TRBJ1-4 - TRBV4-2 TRBD1 TGTGCCAGCAGCCGCAACCCGGGACAGGTTAATGAAAAACTGTTTTTT CASSRNPGQVNEKLFF
TRBJ2-7 few TRBV4-1 - TGCGCCAGCAGCCCCCGTACTGAAGGGGACTACGAGCAGTACTTC CASSPRTEGDYEQYF
TRBJ1-2 - TRBV28 TRBD1 TGTGCCAGCAGTTCAATCAGGGGGCGCGTCTATGGCTACACCTTC CASSSIRGRVYGYTF
TRBJ2-2 - TRBV7-9 - TGTGCCAGCAAACCATTATACTCCGGGGAGCTGTTTTTT CASKPLYSGELFF
TRBJ2-2 - TRBV5-1 - TGCGCCAGCAGCTTACAGGGTACCGGGGAGCTGTTTTTT CASSLQGTGELFF
TRBJ1-6 few TRBV4-1 TRBD1 TGCGCCAGCAGCCAAGAACGTAGAACAGGGGGTCGATCACCCCTCCACTTT CASSQERRTGGRSPLHF
TRBJ2-3 - TRBV18 TRBD2 TGTGCCAGCTCACCAGGGACTAGCGGGATAGGCACAGATACGCAGTATTTT CASSPGTSGIGTDTQYF
TRBJ2-7 - TRBV15 TRBD2 TGTGCCACCAGAGATGGACTAGCTTCCTACGAGCAGTACTTC CATRDGLASYEQYF
TRBJ1-5 - TRBV19 - TGTGCCAGTAGTTTACAGGTTTATAGCAATCAGCCCCAGCATTTT CASSLQVYSNQPQHF
TRBJ1-5 - TRBV27 - TGTGCCAGCAATTCAGGGTCGGGCAATCAGCCCCAGCATTTT CASNSGSGNQPQHF
TRBJ2-7 - TRBV7-6 - TGTGCCAGCAGCTTAGCGCGCGACAGTGGAACCTACGAGCAGTACTTC CASSLARDSGTYEQYF
TRBJ2-2 - TRBV30 - TGTGCCTGGCGAGGCGTTAGCAGCAACACCGGGGAGCTGTTTTTT CAWRGVSSNTGELFF
TRBJ2-2 - TRBV3-1/TRBV3-2 - TGTGCCAGCAGCCAAGCCAGGGCCGGGGAGCTGTTTTTT CASSQARAGELFF
TRBJ2-1 - TRBV5-1 - TGCGCCAGCAGCTTGGCCCGCGCCGATGAGCAGTTCTTC CASSLARADEQFF
TRBJ1-1 - TRBV30 - TGTGCCTGGAGTCTTGGAGGGGACGGGGGCACTGAAGCTTTCTTT CAWSLGGDGGTEAFF
TRBJ2-3 - TRBV5-6 TRBD1 TGTGCCAGCAGCCCACGTAAGACAGGGGGCACAGATACGCAGTATTTT CASSPRKTGGTDTQYF
TRBJ1-4 - TRBV30 TRBD1 TGTGCCTGGAGTAAACAGGGGGCGAGGGAAAAACTGTTTTTT CAWSKQGAREKLFF
TRBJ2-3 - TRBV15 - TGTGCCACCATTAGAGGGGGGGCAGGGCCCACAGATACGCAGTATTTT CATIRGGAGPTDTQYF
TRBJ1-5 - TRBV10-3 - TGTGCCATCAGTGATCCAGGCAATCAGCCCCAGCATTTT CAISDPGNQPQHF
TRBJ1-5 - TRBV7-9 TRBD1 TGTGCCAGCAGCGCGGGGACAGGGGGCTTGACGAACAATCAGCCCCAGCATTTT CASSAGTGGLTNNQPQHF
TRBJ2-7 - TRBV30 TRBD2 TGTGCCTGGACAGGCGGGAGGGCCGGGTCCTACGAGCAGTACTTC CAWTGGRAGSYEQYF